These 11 T cell receptor beta chains came from one sample sequenced in a study of blood T cell repertoires in COVID-19. Libraries were prepared by immunoSEQ multiplex PCR; TCRdb keeps only in-frame clonotypes and omits some of them. The sample lists about 220,000 clones; 75% to 90% were seen once. The sample comprised peripheral blood. The receptors were sampled from a woman in her 70s with COVID-19, enrolled during active disease.

This chain uses TRBV9 with TRBJ1-2; a possible D gene is TRBD1 (5 bases). Germline loops: CDR1 SGDLS, CDR2 YYNGEE. The CDR3 extends over 13 amino acids. The V and J ends lost 5 bases and 3 bases respectively, with 11 bases between them. CDR3 DNA: TGTGCCAGCAGGGGGGAGGATGACTATGGCTACACCTTC. The encoded protein is CASRGEDDYGYTF.

With respect to this clone: The germline gene is not matched at one end of the junction; a read error may be the cause. V and J are TRBV11-2 and TRBJ2-1, with D perhaps TRBD2 (6 bases). The CDR3 consists of 12 residues. Germline V gene lookup returns CDR1 SGHAT and CDR2 FQNNGV. The CDR3 loop reads CASSLYTGVTLF. CDR3 nucleotide sequence: TGTGCCAGCAGCTTATATACGGGAGTGACGCTCTTC.

The chain has TRBV5-1 and TRBJ2-1; 12 positions agree with TRBD2. Germline assignment: CDR1 SGHRS and CDR2 YFSETQ. There are 16 residues in the CDR3. Germline trimming cut 4 bases from V and 2 bases from J; bases unmatched to any gene: 4. CDR3 residues: CASSQASGRAYNEQFF. In DNA form, the CDR3 reads TGCGCCAGCAGCCAGGCTAGCGGGAGGGCCTACAATGAGCAGTTCTTC.

V usage is TRBV11-2 and J usage is TRBJ2-5; 8 nucleotides align to TRBD2. V lost 1 base, J lost 4 bases, and 2 bases stayed unmatched. This CDR3 has 14 amino acids. Germline CDR1 reads SGHAT; CDR2 reads FQNNGV. CDR3 sequence reads: CASSLGRGGETQYF. The CDR3 nucleotides are TGTGCCAGCAGCTTAGGACGGGGGGGAGAGACCCAGTACTTC.

The chain couples TRBV6-4 to TRBJ1-6, with 9 bases identical to TRBD1. V was clipped by 1 base and J by 7 bases; unmatched bases: 14. From germline, CDR1 is MRHNA and CDR2 SNTAGT. This CDR3 has 19 amino acids. CDR3 DNA sequence: TGTGCCAGCAGTGACTACAGGGGGCTGGAGGCTCTCTACAATTCACCCCTCCACTTT. Translating it yields CASSDYRGLEALYNSPLHF.

The chain recombines TRBV7-2 with TRBJ2-5, with 9 bases that match TRBD1. Germline V gene lookup returns CDR1 SGHTA and CDR2 FQGNSA. Unmatched junction bases numbered 4, after V lost 0 bases and J lost 2 bases. The CDR3 contains 16 residues. The CDR3: CASSLAAGTGQETQYF. DNA for the CDR3: TGTGCCAGCAGCTTAGCGGCCGGGACAGGGCAAGAGACCCAGTACTTC. Full variable domain (missing parts from reference TRBV7-2 and TRBJ2-5): GAGVSQSPSNKVTEKGKDVELRCDPISGHTALYWYRQSLGQGLEFLIYFQGNSAPDKSGLPSDRFSAERTGGSVSTLTIQRTQQEDSAVYLCASSLAAGTGQETQYFGPGTRLLVL.

V gene TRBV30 combines with J gene TRBJ2-3, with D unresolved. The CDR3 spans 13 residues. Germline-derived CDR1 and CDR2 are GTSNPN and SVGIG (reference sequence). Trimming took off 2 bases at V and 4 bases at J, with 10 bases between the two ends. This CDR3 is CAWSPPGPDTQYF. The CDR3 nucleotides are TGTGCCTGGAGTCCACCAGGTCCAGATACGCAGTATTTT.

The J gene is TRBJ2-3, the V gene TRBV19; D is undetermined. This CDR3 contains 14 residues. CDR1 and CDR2 from the germline V gene are LNHDA and SQIVND (reference sequence). The V gene lost 4 bases and the J gene lost 1 base, with 9 bases spanning the gap. In DNA, the CDR3 is TGTGCCAGTAGTAACGCGCGCCGCACAGATACGCAGTATTTT. Protein product: CASSNARRTDTQYF.

The CDR3 DNA reads as TGTGCCAGCAGCTCAGAACACCCGAAGTACTATGGCTACACCTTC. Translation: CASSSEHPKYYGYTF. The chain combines TRBV7-2 with TRBJ1-2; D ambiguous. The CDR3 covers 15 residues. Germline assignment: CDR1 SGHTA and CDR2 FQGNSA. V lost 4 bases and J 3 bases, leaving 15 bases between the germline ends.

V is TRBV20-1 and J is TRBJ1-5; D call uncertain. Per germline, CDR1 DFQATT and CDR2 SNEGSKA (reference sequence). V lost 3 bases, J lost 0 bases, and 9 bases lay in between. The CDR3 loop spans 14 amino acids. The CDR3 here is CSASHAISNQPQHF. The CDR3 DNA reads as TGCAGTGCTAGTCATGCTATTAGCAATCAGCCCCAGCATTTT.

This chain connects TRBV7-9 to TRBJ2-1; 10 positions match TRBD1. The CDR3 is made up of 15 amino acids. Germline CDR1 reads SEHNR; CDR2 reads FQNEAQ (reference sequence). V trimming: 4 bases; J trimming: 2 bases; junction bases outside the gene matches: 2. CDR3 protein: CASSWDRGAYNEQFF. CDR3 sequence (DNA): TGTGCCAGCAGCTGGGACAGGGGTGCCTACAATGAGCAGTTCTTC.